This T cell receptor (beta chain) was captured in a study of blood T cell repertoires in COVID-19. Background on the study: Italy, Spain and the United States were the sources of the convalescent and acute COVID-19 samples. PBMCs, B-cell-depleted T cells, or T cells provided the cDNA or gDNA that made up the material.

This CDR3 is built from 14 residues. The germline gives CDR1 MDHEN, CDR2 SYDVKM. V shed 5 bases and J shed 1 base, with 11 bases lying between them. In the original analysis: Estimates of nucleated cell counts were drawn from the amplification of reference gene primers. TCRdb's table, derived via immunoSEQ multiplex PCR, lists solely in-frame clones and lacks some. For V, J and clone size, that table is used; D and trimming come from the DNA. Among 150,000 to 200,000 clones, over 75% were seen once, and the ten largest hold roughly a tenth. The chain uses TRBV28 and TRBJ1-1; D gene uncertain. The sequence was obtained from a human donor in a cohort sampled during active COVID-19. Sequenced material: peripheral blood. The CDR3 DNA sequence: TGTGCCAGCAGTCTGGTAGGAGAGAACACTGAAGCTTTCTTT. As protein: CASSLVGENTEAFF.